A selection of T cell receptor beta chains follows, all from one sample in a study of cytomegalovirus exposure and HLA in healthy donors. Here immunoSEQ multiplex PCR was the method, and the copy in TCRdb shows in-frame clones only, minus some. The table has around 150,000 clones, 60% to 80% seen once; the top ten hold 0.5% to 0.85%. Sequencing was carried out using PBMCs. All receptors come from a male donor in good health and CMV-seronegative. CDR3s include the opening cysteine and the closing phenylalanine or tryptophan. Fields, in order: clone size, V gene, D gene, J gene, CDR3 protein, CDR3 DNA. D genes are given only for firm matches. Size tells how often a clone was seen (once, few, many) or the class of an expanded clone, and some rows leave it out.

>-|TRBV2|-|TRBJ1-1
CASSVQGRTTEAFF
TGTGCCAGCAGTGTACAGGGTAGGACCACTGAAGCTTTCTTT
>-|TRBV4-3|-|TRBJ2-6
CASSQDPQNGANVLTF
TGCGCCAGCAGCCAAGATCCCCAAAATGGGGCCAACGTCCTGACTTTC
>-|TRBV7-9|-|TRBJ2-5
CASSLVALLLETQYF
TGTGCCAGCAGCTTAGTCGCGCTACTCCTGGAGACCCAGTACTTC
>-|TRBV30|TRBD1|TRBJ2-7
CAWSFGDREIGEQYF
TGTGCCTGGAGTTTTGGGGACAGGGAAATTGGCGAGCAGTACTTC
>few|TRBV15|-|TRBJ2-5
CATSSRQLQETQYF
TGTGCCACCAGCAGCCGACAGCTCCAAGAGACCCAGTACTTC
>-|TRBV4-3|TRBD1|TRBJ1-2
CASSHDRGSTGYTF
TGCGCCAGCAGCCATGACAGGGGATCGACTGGCTACACCTTC
>-|TRBV6-6|-|TRBJ2-5
CASSYSEVQTQYF
TGTGCCAGCAGTTACTCGGAGGTCCAGACCCAGTACTTC
>-|TRBV4-3|-|TRBJ1-6
CASSQATGPNSPLHF
TGCGCCAGCAGCCAAGCAACAGGACCAAATTCACCCCTCCACTTT
>-|TRBV2|-|TRBJ1-1
CASTLFGFFTGQNTEAFF
TGTGCCAGCACTCTCTTTGGGTTCTTCACAGGGCAGAACACTGAAGCTTTCTTT
>-|TRBV4-3|-|TRBJ2-1
CASSQGLKLSHEQFF
TGCGCCAGCAGCCAAGGATTAAAGCTTAGCCATGAGCAGTTCTTC
>once|TRBV27|TRBD1|TRBJ2-2
CASSSATGTGELFF
TGTGCCAGCAGTTCCGCGACAGGGACCGGGGAGCTGTTTTTT
>-|TRBV5-4|TRBD1|TRBJ2-7
CASSIGTGYEQYF
TGTGCCAGCAGCATAGGGACAGGCTACGAGCAGTACTTC
>-|TRBV6-1|-|TRBJ1-3
CASSEQGSGNTIYF
TGTGCCAGCAGTGAACAGGGGTCTGGAAACACCATATATTTT
>-|TRBV11-2|TRBD1|TRBJ2-2
CASSYRGRVNTGELFF
TGTGCCAGCAGCTATAGGGGGCGGGTTAACACCGGGGAGCTGTTTTTT
>-|TRBV28|-|TRBJ1-1
CASSPPGQRPRNTEAFF
TGTGCCAGCAGTCCGCCCGGACAGAGGCCTAGGAACACTGAAGCTTTCTTT
>-|TRBV10-3|TRBD1|TRBJ1-2
CAISPGGDYGYTF
TGTGCCATCAGCCCAGGGGGCGACTATGGCTACACCTTC
>-|TRBV18|TRBD1|TRBJ2-7
CASSPWQGAHEQYF
TGTGCCAGCTCACCGTGGCAGGGGGCCCACGAGCAGTACTTC
>-|TRBV5-4|TRBD1|TRBJ2-7
CASSRPGQQFTYEQYF
TGTGCCAGCAGCCGCCCGGGACAGCAGTTCACCTACGAGCAGTACTTC
>-|TRBV7-6|TRBD1|TRBJ1-6
CASSTGGAYNSPLHF
TGTGCCAGCAGCACAGGGGGCGCTTATAATTCACCCCTCCACTTT
>few|TRBV5-4|-|TRBJ1-2
CASSLNFGANPYYGYTF
TGTGCCAGCAGCTTAAATTTTGGAGCGAACCCTTACTATGGCTACACCTTC
>few|TRBV11-3|-|TRBJ2-1
CASGRDGGGLNEQFF
TGTGCCAGCGGCCGTGATGGCGGGGGCCTCAATGAGCAGTTCTTC
>-|TRBV5-1|-|TRBJ2-1
CASSLDTNNEQFF
TGCGCCAGCAGCTTGGACACGAACAATGAGCAGTTCTTC
>-|TRBV6-1|TRBD2|TRBJ2-7
CASSRLGLASYEQYF
TGTGCCAGCAGCCGCCTAGGACTAGCTAGCTACGAGCAGTACTTC
>-|TRBV2|-|TRBJ1-1
CASSLLDTGTEAFF
TGTGCCAGCAGTCTTTTGGACACCGGCACTGAAGCTTTCTTT
>-|TRBV18|-|TRBJ1-5
CASSPTRAPVPYSNQPQHF
TGTGCCAGCTCACCGACCAGGGCTCCCGTCCCTTATAGCAATCAGCCCCAGCATTTT
>-|TRBV4-1|-|TRBJ1-1
CASSQEIQGRTEAFF
TGCGCCAGCAGCCAAGAAATTCAGGGGCGGACTGAAGCTTTCTTT
>-|TRBV5-1|TRBD1|TRBJ1-4
CASSHGQEPNEKLFF
TGCGCCAGCAGCCACGGACAGGAGCCTAATGAAAAACTGTTTTTT
>-|TRBV6-1|-|TRBJ2-7
CASSEGTSYEQYF
TGTGCCAGCAGTGAAGGGACAAGCTACGAGCAGTACTTC
>-|TRBV6-5|-|TRBJ1-1
CASRNWDIMNTEAFF
TGTGCCAGCAGGAACTGGGACATCATGAACACTGAAGCTTTCTTT
>-|TRBV5-4|TRBD1|TRBJ2-5
CASSSTTGVLETQYF
TGTGCCAGCAGCTCTACTACAGGGGTGCTAGAGACCCAGTACTTC
>-|TRBV19|TRBD1|TRBJ1-1
CASSIEDRANTEAFF
TGTGCCAGTAGTATAGAGGACAGGGCGAACACTGAAGCTTTCTTT
>-|TRBV30|TRBD1|TRBJ1-2
CAWSPDRDGYTF
TGTGCCTGGAGTCCCGACAGGGATGGCTACACCTTC
>-|TRBV5-4|TRBD1|TRBJ2-2
CASSLGRTGGTGELFF
TGTGCCAGCAGCTTGGGTAGGACAGGGGGCACCGGGGAGCTGTTTTTT
>-|TRBV7-7|TRBD1|TRBJ2-5
CASSFDDRVSQETQYF
TGTGCCAGCAGCTTCGACGACAGGGTCTCTCAAGAGACCCAGTACTTC
>-|TRBV25-1|TRBD1|TRBJ1-1
CASSRDRGFTEAFF
TGTGCCAGCTCCCGGGACAGGGGGTTCACTGAAGCTTTCTTT
>-|TRBV10-3|-|TRBJ2-5
CAISESGTEETQYF
TGTGCCATCAGTGAGTCCGGCACAGAAGAGACCCAGTACTTC
>-|TRBV9|-|TRBJ1-3
CASSSDCPQGKSGNTIYF
TGTGCCAGCAGCTCAGATTGCCCGCAGGGCAAGTCTGGAAACACCATATATTTT
>-|TRBV18|-|TRBJ1-1
CASSPPGHRTTEAFF
TGTGCCAGCTCACCACCGGGACACCGGACCACTGAAGCTTTCTTT
>-|TRBV18|-|TRBJ2-4
CASSPTNRDGNIQYF
TGTGCCAGCTCACCAACAAACAGGGATGGGAACATTCAGTACTTC